This paragraph covers one T cell receptor beta chain sequence. The antigen remains unidentified. The same CDR3 can be traced to other DNA sequences in this sample. The authors isolated CD4+ T cells after roughly 10 days of culture. Vaccination of participants consisted of two doses of either the BNT162b2 or mRNA-1273 vaccine. Clones were sequenced by immunoSEQ multiplex PCR, and TCRdb holds only the in-frame ones, with some missing. The sample carries more than 60,000 clones, roughly 74% recorded once. The data stem from a study of vaccination effects on CD4 cells after COVID-19. On the study more broadly: Samples gathered post-vaccine arrived a median of 72 days past the second dose. Study results and limitations: Cross-reactivity toward common cold coronaviruses was confined to only 1 of 255 vaccine-induced clones in healthy vaccinees.

Sample: CD4+ T cells from PBMCs cultured without peptide, taken after COVID-19 vaccination. The TCR comes from a human donor who received a COVID-19 vaccine.

CDR3 residues: CASRRGQGSYEQYV. Here the CDR3 DNA reads TGTGCCAGCAGAAGGGGACAGGGCTCCTACGAGCAGTACGTC. V usage is TRBV6-5 and J usage is TRBJ2-7; 9 nucleotides match TRBD1. Looked up from germline, CDR1 is MNHEY and CDR2 is SVGAGI. Unmatched junction bases numbered 3, after V lost 6 bases and J lost 0 bases. This CDR3 is built from 14 residues.